Presented here are 17 T cell receptor beta chains from one specimen sequenced in a study of CD8+CD57+ T cells in acquired aplastic anemia. All patients picked for sequencing had shown, by flow cytometry, an expansion of CD8+CD57+ cells. Genomic DNA was employed as the template in profiling TCR beta VDJ and CDR3. MiXCR was run by TCRdb on the reads, yielding one entry per CDR3 protein. The profile shows approximately 160,000 distinct CDR3 sequences, around 43% of them singletons. The material sequenced was sorted CD4+, CD8+, or CD8+CD57+ T cells (not recorded which) from PBMCs. All receptors derive from a human donor with aplastic anemia.

The V call is TRBV19, the J call TRBJ2-7, with unresolved D. The germline V and J ends were trimmed by 4 bases and 7 bases, with 11 bases remaining between them. This CDR3 spans 12 amino acids. Germline V CDR1 and CDR2: LNHDA, SQIVND (reference sequence). The CDR3: CASSKTYNEQYV. The CDR3 DNA is TGTGCCAGTAGTAAGACCTACAATGAGCAGTACGTC.

The gene calls are TRBV9 and TRBJ2-3, with 10 bases identical to TRBD2. Germline CDR1 reads SGDLS; CDR2 reads YYNGEE. The CDR3 sequence is 15 residues long. J lost 10 bases, V lost 4 bases, and 12 bases had no gene match. In nucleotides, the CDR3 is TGTGCCAGCAGCCGAGCCGTGCTAGCGGGGGTGGCGCAGTATTTT. Amino acids: CASSRAVLAGVAQYF.

In this sample, this clonotype turned up many times. The chain combines TRBV7-3 with TRBJ1-2, with no clear D. V dropped 6 bases and J dropped 0 bases, with 8 bases sitting between them. CDR3 size: 13 residues. Looked up from germline, CDR1 is SGHTA and CDR2 is FQGTGA. In DNA form, the CDR3 reads TGTGCCAGCAGAAGGATCCCTAACTATGGCTACACCTTC. It codes for CASRRIPNYGYTF.

V gene TRBV7-7 combines with J gene TRBJ1-6; perhaps TRBD1 as D (6 bases). The V and J ends lost 5 bases and 7 bases respectively, with 15 bases between them. The CDR3 runs to 15 residues. CDR1 and CDR2 from the germline V gene are SSHAT and FNYEAQ (reference sequence). CDR3 nucleotide sequence: TGTGCCAGCAGCGCAGGGGACCGAGCGAATTCACCCCTCCACTTT. Its protein is CASSAGDRANSPLHF.

This clonotype has ten or more counts. The rearrangement uses TRBV3-1 and TRBJ2-3, with D unresolved. The CDR3 has 12 amino acids. Germline CDR1 is LGHDT and CDR2 is YNNKEL (reference sequence). Deletions cut 6 bases from V and 0 bases from J, with 4 bases between. The CDR3 DNA is TGTGCCAGCAGGGATAGCACAGATACGCAGTATTTT. Protein sequence: CASRDSTDTQYF.

This clonotype was counted once. V gene TRBV19 combines with J gene TRBJ2-5; D remains ambiguous. The V gene lost 5 bases and the J gene lost 4 bases, with 11 bases spanning the gap. This CDR3 has 13 residues. CDR1 is LNHDA and CDR2 is SQIVND in the germline V gene (reference sequence). The CDR3 nucleotides are TGTGCCAGTAGTCCCATATCGCGAGAGACCCAGTACTTC. It specifies CASSPISRETQYF. The complete variable domain, with remaining parts taken from reference TRBV19 and TRBJ2-5, reads DGGITQSPKYLFRKEGQNVTLSCEQNLNHDAMYWYRQDPGQGLRLIYYSQIVNDFQKGDIAEGYSVSREKKESFPLTVTSAQKNPTAFYLCASSPISRETQYFGPGTRLLVL.

In this sample, this clonotype turned up many times. The V and J genes are TRBV7-2 and TRBJ2-5; 7 nucleotides match TRBD2. This CDR3 region has 14 residues. Germline V gene sequence: CDR1 SGHTA, CDR2 FQGNSA. With 4 bases clipped from V and 3 bases from J, the junction kept 5 bases outside the gene matches. The CDR3 bases are TGTGCCAGCAGCTGGCGGGGAGGGGAAGAGACCCAGTACTTC. Amino acid sequence: CASSWRGGEETQYF.

As to this clonotype: Germline and junction disagree at one end, which may indicate a read error. This chain joins TRBV6-5 and TRBJ1-5; D remains ambiguous. The CDR3 covers 15 residues. CDR1 MNHEY and CDR2 SVGAGI come from the germline V gene. The CDR3 DNA follows: TGTGCCATCAGTTACGAGCGCAGTAGCAATCAGCCCCAGCATTTT. Translation: CAISYERSSNQPQHF.

The V call is TRBV19, the J call TRBJ2-3; 15 bases are a match to TRBD2. J lost 6 bases, V lost 9 bases, and 10 bases had no gene match. This CDR3 has 16 residues. The germline gives CDR1 LNHDA, CDR2 SQIVND (reference sequence). In DNA form, the CDR3 reads TGTGCCAGACGCTCTGGACTAGCGGGAGGGCCGGATACGCAGTATTTT. As protein: CARRSGLAGGPDTQYF.

The chain recombines TRBV6-4 with TRBJ2-7; 15 nucleotides agree with TRBD2. Looked up from germline, CDR1 is MRHNA and CDR2 is SNTAGT. The CDR3 runs to 15 residues. J was trimmed by 4 bases and V by 6 bases; bases with no gene match: 4. The CDR3 nucleotides are TGTGCCAGCAGCCCGGGACTAGCGGGAGGTTACGAGCAGTACGTC. Protein: CASSPGLAGGYEQYV.

This clonotype came up many times. This rearrangement joins TRBV4-3 to TRBJ2-2, with D perhaps TRBD1 (5 bases). The germline V and J ends were trimmed by 0 bases and 5 bases, with 10 bases remaining between them. The CDR3 is 15 amino acids. CDR1 is LGHNA and CDR2 is YSLEER in the germline V gene. CDR3 region: CASSQDRVETGELFF. The CDR3 bases are TGCGCCAGCAGCCAAGACAGGGTGGAAACCGGGGAGCTGTTTTTT.

This chain connects TRBV10-1 to TRBJ1-6; D uncertain. Per germline, CDR1 WNHNN and CDR2 SYGVQD (reference sequence). V gave up 6 bases and J gave up 3 bases, with 18 bases separating them. The CDR3 consists of 17 residues. The CDR3 coding sequence is TGCGCCAGCAGATCGCGACGGTGGGATAACTATAATTCACCCCTCCACTTT. Translating gives CASRSRRWDNYNSPLHF.

This clonotype was picked up many times. V and J are TRBV5-6 and TRBJ1-2, with 12 positions matching TRBD1. This CDR3 has 15 residues. CDR1 is SGHDT, CDR2 YYEEEE, per germline. Trimming cost V 4 bases and J 7 bases; bases outside gene matches: 8. The CDR3 region has the DNA TGTGCCAGCAGCCCGGGACAGGGGGCGAGGGGTGGCTACACCTTC. Translated: CASSPGQGARGGYTF.

This clonotype has more than one count but fewer than ten. V is TRBV2 and J is TRBJ2-7, with D possibly TRBD1 on 5 matching bases. Per germline, CDR1 SNHLY and CDR2 FYNNEI. V gave up 1 base and J gave up 6 bases, with 7 bases separating them. The CDR3 is 12 residues long. CDR3: CASSEGTIEQYF. The CDR3, as DNA: TGTGCCAGCAGTGAAGGGACAATCGAGCAGTACTTC.

The chain joins TRBV7-2 to TRBJ2-5; TRBD2 is a possible D gene (6 bases). With 6 bases removed from V and 2 bases from J, the gap between germline ends came to 7 bases. Germline assignment: CDR1 SGHTA and CDR2 FQGNSA. This CDR3 is 12 amino acids long. Here the CDR3 DNA reads TGTGCCAGCAGGCGGGGACAAGAGACCCAGTACTTC. Encoded protein: CASRRGQETQYF. Combining the CDR3 with reference TRBV7-2 and TRBJ2-5 gives the whole variable domain GAGVSQSPSNKVTEKGKDVELRCDPISGHTALYWYRQSLGQGLEFLIYFQGNSAPDKSGLPSDRFSAERTGGSVSTLTIQRTQQEDSAVYLCASRRGQETQYFGPGTRLLVL.

This clonotype has just a few counts. The chain is built from TRBV6-2 or TRBV6-3 and TRBJ1-5; D ambiguous. Trimming removed 5 bases at V and 5 bases at J, with 13 bases between. The CDR3 is 14 residues long. Germline V lookup: CDR1 MNHEY, CDR2 SVGEGT. The CDR3 loop is CASSPWRDHQPQHF. The CDR3 DNA reads TGTGCCAGCAGTCCCTGGAGAGACCATCAGCCCCAGCATTTT.

Turning to this clonotype: The junction departs from the called germline gene at one end, perhaps through a read error. The chain is built from TRBV27 and TRBJ2-7; D is undetermined. The germline V gene has CDR1 MNHEY and CDR2 SMNVEV (reference sequence). The CDR3 totals 13 residues. This chain's CDR3 is CACSIGSTYEQYF. The CDR3 DNA sequence: TGTGCCTGCAGCATAGGGTCAACTTACGAGCAGTACTTC.